This TCR beta chain was sequenced for a study of blood T cell repertoires in COVID-19. Background on the study: Material from acute and convalescent COVID-19 was sourced from the United States, Italy and Spain. T cells, B-cell-depleted T cells, or PBMCs supplied cDNA or gDNA.

CDR1 is SEHNR, CDR2 FQNEAQ, per germline (reference sequence). CDR3 size: 16 residues. V gave up 2 bases and J gave up 6 bases; unmatched junction bases: 11. In the source study's methods: Nucleated cell number was recorded as an estimate derived from reference gene primer amplification. Clones were read by immunoSEQ multiplex PCR, and TCRdb kept only the in-frame ones, dropping some. V and J calls and clone size follow that table, whereas D and trimming were derived from the DNA. The table has 20,000 or so clones, roughly 90% seen once. The receptor comes from a woman older than 75 with active or convalescent COVID-19. The chain links TRBV7-9 to TRBJ2-7; 9 bases align to TRBD2. The source material was peripheral blood. CDR3 residues: CASSLTPPGLAFEQYF. The CDR3 region has the DNA TGTGCCAGCAGCTTAACTCCCCCGGGACTAGCTTTCGAGCAGTACTTC.